The clone carrying this TCR beta chain was picked up a small number of times. Its target is not known. TCRdb reanalysed the RT-PCR reads using MiXCR and keeps one entry per CDR3 protein. The sample holds 450,000 to 600,000 distinct CDR3 sequences; less than 7.5% are singletons and the top ten take 10% to 15%. This entry belongs to a study of response to subunit inactivated influenza vaccine. General study results and limits: The authors put forward the suggestion that each seasonal influenza vaccination may bring in only a limited number of new T cells.

The germline V gene encodes CDR1 MNHEY and CDR2 SVGEGT. The CDR3 length is 16 residues. The ends were cut back, 6 bases at V and 0 bases at J, with 17 bases in the middle. Sequenced material: PBMCs from blood, taken less than 30 months after vaccination. The gene calls are TRBV6-2 or TRBV6-3 and TRBJ1-2, with D possibly matching TRBD1 (5 bases). The receptor was isolated from a man aged 50 to 69 who received an inactivated influenza vaccine. This CDR3 reads CASRDAGTATNYGYTF. CDR3 DNA sequence: TGTGCCAGCAGAGACGCCGGGACGGCAACTAACTATGGCTACACCTTC.